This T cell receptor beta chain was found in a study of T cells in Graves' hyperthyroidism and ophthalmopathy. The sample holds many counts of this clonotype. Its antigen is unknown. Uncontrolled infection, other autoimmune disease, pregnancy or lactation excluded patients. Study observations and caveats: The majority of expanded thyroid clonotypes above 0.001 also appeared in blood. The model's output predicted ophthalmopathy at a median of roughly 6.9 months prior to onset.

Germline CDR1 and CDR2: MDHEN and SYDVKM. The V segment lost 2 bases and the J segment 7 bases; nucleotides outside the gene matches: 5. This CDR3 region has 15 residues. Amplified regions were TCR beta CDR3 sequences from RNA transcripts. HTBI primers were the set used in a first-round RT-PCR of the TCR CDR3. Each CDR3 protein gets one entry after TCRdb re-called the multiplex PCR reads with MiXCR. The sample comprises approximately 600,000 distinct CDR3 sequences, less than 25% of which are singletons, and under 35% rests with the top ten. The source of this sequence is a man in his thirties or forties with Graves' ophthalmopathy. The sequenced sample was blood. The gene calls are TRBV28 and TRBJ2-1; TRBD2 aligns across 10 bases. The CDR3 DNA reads TGTGCCAGCAGTTTACCTAGCGGGAGAAGGAATGAGCAGTTCTTC. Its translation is CASSLPSGRRNEQFF.